Below, 26 T cell receptor beta chains from the same sample are listed, as sequenced in a study of shared clonotypes between healthy human individuals. The protocol was immunoSEQ multiplex PCR, while the TCRdb copy is restricted to in-frame clones and leaves out a portion. The profile shows about 820,000 clones, around 93% of them singletons. Cells designated naive CD8 were CD45RO-negative and were positively selected for CCR7, with terminally differentiated effector memory CD45RA+ cells excluded. The sample consisted of naive CD8+ T cells sorted from blood. The receptors here all came from a man aged 25-45 years in good health.

The V and J genes are TRBV2 and TRBJ1-2, with D maybe TRBD1 (5 bases). Germline lookup yields CDR1 SNHLY and CDR2 FYNNEI. This CDR3 has 12 amino acids. V was cut by 7 bases and J by 3 bases, with 9 bases left in between. The CDR3 bases are TGTGCCAGCATGACAGAAGACTATGGCTACACCTTC. It yields the protein CASMTEDYGYTF.

The V gene is TRBV5-1, the J gene TRBJ2-5; 7 bases line up with TRBD1. The CDR3 length is 15 residues. The V segment lost 4 bases and the J segment 5 bases; nucleotides outside the gene matches: 11. The germline gives CDR1 SGHRS, CDR2 YFSETQ. The CDR3 nucleotides read TGCGCCAGCAGCCCCGACAGGGTGATGGAGGAGACCCAGTACTTC. Its translation is CASSPDRVMEETQYF. Full variable domain (outside the CDR3, taken from reference TRBV5-1 and TRBJ2-5): KAGVTQTPRYLIKTRGQQVTLSCSPISGHRSVSWYQQTPGQGLQFLFEYFSETQRNKGNFPGRFSGRQFSNSRSEMNVSTLELGDSALYLCASSPDRVMEETQYFGPGTRLLVL.

The V and J genes are TRBV5-1 and TRBJ2-5; D is perhaps TRBD1 (6 bases). With 6 bases removed from V and 2 bases from J, the gap between germline ends came to 14 bases. Looked up from germline, CDR1 is SGHRS and CDR2 is YFSETQ. The CDR3 has 14 amino acids. Here the CDR3 DNA reads TGCGCCAGCACCCAAGGGGGACCACAAGAGACCCAGTACTTC. Translating it yields CASTQGGPQETQYF.

The rearrangement links TRBV10-1 to TRBJ2-2; no clear D gene. Germline V gene data show CDR1 as WNHNN and CDR2 as SYGVQD (reference sequence). This CDR3 spans 12 amino acids. Trimming removed 3 bases from V and 3 bases from J, with 2 bases in between. The CDR3: CASSDDTGELFF. Written as DNA, the CDR3 is TGCGCCAGCAGTGACGACACCGGGGAGCTGTTTTTT.

The chain joins TRBV7-8 to TRBJ1-5, with D unclear. Trimming shortened V by 5 bases and J by 7 bases, and 9 bases separated the two germline ends. CDR3 length: 12 residues. CDR1 and CDR2 (germline): SGHVS, FQNEAQ. The CDR3 coding sequence is TGTGCCAGCAGCCAAAGTGGGCAGCCCCAGCATTTT. This gives the protein CASSQSGQPQHF. The variable domain in full, with the rest retrieved from reference TRBV7-8 and TRBJ1-5, is GAGVSQSPRYKVAKRGQDVALRCDPISGHVSLFWYQQALGQGPEFLTYFQNEAQLDKSGLPSDRFFAERPEGSVSTLKIQRTQQEDSAVYLCASSQSGQPQHFGDGTRLSIL.

The rearrangement uses TRBV28 and TRBJ2-7; D possibly corresponds to TRBD1 (5 bases). CDR1 is MDHEN, CDR2 SYDVKM, per germline. The CDR3 extends over 16 amino acids. V was trimmed by 3 bases and J by 4 bases, leaving 19 bases between them. Here the CDR3 reads CASSFQAVAGRYEQYF. In DNA, the CDR3 is TGTGCCAGCAGTTTTCAGGCCGTGGCAGGGCGGTACGAGCAGTACTTC.

This chain uses TRBV27 with TRBJ2-3; D is undetermined. Trimming took off 5 bases at V and 6 bases at J, with 18 bases between the two ends. CDR1 and CDR2 from the germline V gene are MNHEY and SMNVEV (reference sequence). The CDR3 contains 15 residues. This chain's CDR3 is CASSALLGPVDTQYF. The CDR3 region has the DNA TGTGCCAGCAGTGCACTATTGGGCCCCGTCGATACGCAGTATTTT.

In regard to this clone: Other DNA sequences from this sample encode an identical CDR3 as well. V gene TRBV27 combines with J gene TRBJ2-7, with D perhaps matching TRBD1 (6 bases). Germline V gives CDR1 MNHEY, CDR2 SMNVEV (reference sequence). The CDR3 is 14 residues long. The germline V and J ends were trimmed by 4 bases and 4 bases, with 14 bases remaining between them. The CDR3 DNA reads TGTGCCAGCAGTTCTTACAGGGTTACGTACGAGCAGTACTTC. Protein sequence: CASSSYRVTYEQYF.

J is TRBJ1-5 and V is TRBV6-6, with TRBD1 as a possible D gene (6 bases). Trimming took off 5 bases at V and 3 bases at J, with 11 bases between the two ends. This CDR3 comprises 14 residues. Looked up from germline, CDR1 is MNHNY and CDR2 is SVGAGI (reference sequence). CDR3 amino acids: CASSAGHYNQPQHF. DNA for the CDR3: TGTGCCAGCAGTGCGGGACATTACAATCAGCCCCAGCATTTT.

The rearrangement uses TRBV29-1 and TRBJ2-7; 8 nucleotides agree with TRBD2. CDR3 length equals 16 residues. Germline V gene data show CDR1 as SQVTM and CDR2 as ANQGSEA. The V and J ends lost 0 bases and 4 bases, in that order; junction bases with no gene match: 11. The chain's CDR3 is CSVEDNRSGSLYEQYF. The DNA of the CDR3 is TGCAGCGTTGAAGATAACAGAAGCGGGAGTTTGTACGAGCAGTACTTC.

This chain connects TRBV6-6 to TRBJ2-7; TRBD2 aligns across 10 bases. Trimming at V came to 6 bases and at J to 3 bases, leaving 8 bases not matched to a gene. CDR3 length equals 15 residues. The germline CDR1 and CDR2 sequences are MNHNY and SVGAGI (reference sequence). CDR3 protein: CASRGGSSGSYEQYF. The CDR3 DNA is TGTGCCAGCAGGGGGGGGTCTAGCGGGAGCTACGAGCAGTACTTC.

This clone is a singleton in its sample. The gene calls are TRBV7-9 and TRBJ1-4, with D unresolved. Germline V gives CDR1 SEHNR, CDR2 FQNEAQ (reference sequence). The CDR3 spans 16 residues. Trimming left V 1 base short and J 8 bases short, with 17 bases between. CDR3 sequence: CASSLVVLGLVEKLFF. The CDR3 DNA reads as TGTGCCAGCAGCTTAGTGGTTTTGGGCTTGGTCGAAAAACTGTTTTTT.

The V gene is TRBV7-7, the J gene TRBJ2-2, with TRBD2 matching 7 bases. The germline V gene has CDR1 SSHAT and CDR2 FNYEAQ (reference sequence). There are 14 residues in the CDR3. Trimming took 2 bases from V and 8 from J; bases not matched to a gene: 5. The CDR3 sequence: CASSLTGGLGELFF. The CDR3 coding sequence is TGTGCCAGCAGCTTAACCGGGGGACTAGGGGAGCTGTTTTTT.

The rearrangement joins TRBV7-8 to TRBJ2-1; 10 bases agree with TRBD2. The length of the CDR3 is 16 residues. CDR1 is SGHVS, CDR2 FQNEAQ, per germline. Trimming removed 1 base from V and 8 bases from J; junction bases left unmatched: 8. The CDR3 protein is CASSLGSGRAGDEQFF. The CDR3 bases are TGTGCCAGCAGCTTAGGAAGCGGGAGGGCCGGGGATGAGCAGTTCTTC.

V usage is TRBV30 and J usage is TRBJ2-7, with a possible D match to TRBD1 (6 bases). CDR3 size: 17 residues. V lost 3 bases and J 4 bases, leaving 25 bases between the germline ends. The germline CDR1 and CDR2 sequences are GTSNPN and SVGIG (reference sequence). The CDR3 loop reads CAWSAGVNRAVWYEQYF. CDR3 nucleotides: TGTGCCTGGAGCGCGGGCGTAAACAGGGCTGTCTGGTACGAGCAGTACTTC.

V gene TRBV11-2 combines with J gene TRBJ2-7; 9 bases line up with TRBD1. The trim removed 3 bases at V and 0 bases at J, leaving 3 bases unmatched. Germline V gene sequence: CDR1 SGHAT, CDR2 FQNNGV. This CDR3 has 15 residues. The CDR3 DNA reads TGTGCCAGCAGCTTCGGGACAGGGTACTCCTACGAGCAGTACTTC. Protein sequence: CASSFGTGYSYEQYF.

This clone was seen more than once but under ten times. The chain uses TRBV12-5 and TRBJ1-5; tentative D call: TRBD1 (5 bases). The ends were cut back, 11 bases at V and 3 bases at J, with 14 bases in the middle. The germline gives CDR1 LGHNT, CDR2 FRNRAP. The length of the CDR3 is 13 residues. The CDR3 DNA sequence: TGTGCTGGCTGGGACCGCTTCAATCAGCCCCAGCATTTT. Translating gives CAGWDRFNQPQHF.

The chain joins TRBV14 to TRBJ2-6; no clear D gene. Germline CDR1 is SGHDN and CDR2 is FVKESK. The CDR3 contains 13 residues. V was clipped by 1 base and J by 3 bases, with 1 base between them. CDR3 sequence reads: CASSQVGANVLTF. For the CDR3, the DNA is TGTGCCAGCAGCCAAGTTGGGGCCAACGTCCTGACTTTC.

This clone came up once. CDR3 sequence (DNA): TGTGCCAGCAGCCAACCGGACAGCGTAGGGTTCTTC. As protein: CASSQPDSVGFF. The genes are TRBV4-2 and TRBJ2-1; D may be TRBD1 (6 bases). V was trimmed by 2 bases and J by 15 bases, leaving 14 bases between them. This CDR3 has 12 amino acids. From germline, CDR1 is LGHNA and CDR2 YNFKEQ.

The J gene is TRBJ2-7, the V gene TRBV5-1; D may be TRBD1 (6 bases). This CDR3 is 14 amino acids long. The V gene lost 6 bases and the J gene lost 1 base, with 14 bases spanning the gap. The germline V gene encodes CDR1 SGHRS and CDR2 YFSETQ. The CDR3 is CASTPARGSYEQYF. The CDR3 region has the DNA TGCGCCAGCACGCCCGCAAGGGGGTCCTACGAGCAGTACTTC.

This clone was counted only a few times. The chain employs TRBV2 and TRBJ2-7, with D possibly matching TRBD2 (5 bases). Germline V gene data show CDR1 as SNHLY and CDR2 as FYNNEI. Trimming took 8 bases from V and 7 from J, leaving 6 bases between them. The CDR3 loop spans 9 amino acids. The CDR3 sequence: CASGGEQYF. Written as DNA, the CDR3 is TGTGCCAGCGGAGGTGAGCAGTACTTC.

The chain is built from TRBV27 and TRBJ2-1; 9 bases line up with TRBD2. V dropped 7 bases and J dropped 8; count of bases not matched to a gene: 15. The CDR3 totals 16 residues. From germline, CDR1 is MNHEY and CDR2 SMNVEV (reference sequence). The CDR3 coding sequence is TGTGCCAGCACCCCTTCAGCGGGAGGATATTTTTATGAGCAGTTCTTC. It specifies CASTPSAGGYFYEQFF.

The chain carries TRBV21-1 and TRBJ2-7; the DNA was not compared with TRBD2, the D call given in the table. TRBV21-1 is labeled a pseudogene. This CDR3 is 18 amino acids long. The CDR3 bases are TGTGCCAGCAGCAAAGGTGAGACATTTAAAGGAGGCTCCTACGAGCAGTACTTC. Its translation: CASSKGETFKGGSYEQYF.

J is TRBJ1-1 and V is TRBV5-1; 9 bases are shared with TRBD1. CDR1 SGHRS and CDR2 YFSETQ come from the germline V gene. Trimming cost V 4 bases and J 1 base; bases outside gene matches: 5. The CDR3 has 15 amino acids. CDR3 bases: TGCGCCAGCAGCCTGCGGGGACAGGGGAACACTGAAGCTTTCTTT. The encoded protein is CASSLRGQGNTEAFF.

The chain links TRBV27 to TRBJ2-7; 8 nucleotides line up with TRBD1. V lost 5 bases, J lost 7 bases, and 7 bases stayed unmatched. The CDR3 consists of 13 residues. Germline V gene lookup returns CDR1 MNHEY and CDR2 SMNVEV (reference sequence). CDR3 sequence: CASSQPGGGEQYF. The CDR3 DNA reads TGTGCCAGCAGTCAACCAGGGGGCGGGGAGCAGTACTTC.

The V and J genes are TRBV27 and TRBJ2-1, with TRBD2 as a possible D gene (5 bases). CDR3 length: 14 residues. The germline V gene encodes CDR1 MNHEY and CDR2 SMNVEV (reference sequence). V was pared by 3 bases and J by 3 bases, with 9 bases between. The CDR3 DNA follows: TGTGCCAGCAGTTTCCCGGGAAGCTACAATGAGCAGTTCTTC. This codes for CASSFPGSYNEQFF.